This TCR beta chain comes out of a study of T-cell memory formation after mild COVID-19. Trimming removed 3 bases from V and 5 bases from J; junction bases left unmatched: 5. Germline lookup yields CDR1 MGHRA and CDR2 YSYEKL. This CDR3 has 17 residues. This clonotype turned up a few times. In TCRdb, the 5' RACE reads were re-called with MiXCR into one record per CDR3 protein. The sample has around 300,000 distinct CDR3 sequences; roughly 8.2% are singletons. Sample: PBMCs or a T cell subset sorted from them (not recorded which). The receptor's source is a man aged 18 to 29 who had mild COVID-19 (a few samples of this study predate the infection). Cell type and time point are not known. V gene TRBV4-1 combines with J gene TRBJ2-2; TRBD2 matches 14 bases. DNA of the CDR3: TGCGCCAGCAGCCATGGACTAGCGGGGGGATTGACCGGGGAGCTGTTTTTT. As protein: CASSHGLAGGLTGELFF.